The present entry profiles one T cell receptor beta chain with its context. The data derive from a study of T cell changes during pregnancy in multiple sclerosis. In germline, CDR1 is SSHAT, CDR2 FNYEAQ (reference sequence). With V trimmed by 5 bases and J by 4 bases, 5 bases remained unmatched. The CDR3 totals 14 residues. Produced via immunoSEQ multiplex PCR; TCRdb's table is partial and in-frame only. Among approximately 100,000 clones listed, 85% to 95% were seen once. This chain links TRBV7-7 with TRBJ1-1; 9 nucleotides agree with TRBD1. This material consisted of peripheral blood, taken after pregnancy. The receptor's source is a female donor with multiple sclerosis, enrolled in a pregnancy study. CDR3 nucleotide sequence: TGTGCCAGCAGCCGTATACAGGGGGCCACTGAAGCTTTCTTT. Residues: CASSRIQGATEAFF.